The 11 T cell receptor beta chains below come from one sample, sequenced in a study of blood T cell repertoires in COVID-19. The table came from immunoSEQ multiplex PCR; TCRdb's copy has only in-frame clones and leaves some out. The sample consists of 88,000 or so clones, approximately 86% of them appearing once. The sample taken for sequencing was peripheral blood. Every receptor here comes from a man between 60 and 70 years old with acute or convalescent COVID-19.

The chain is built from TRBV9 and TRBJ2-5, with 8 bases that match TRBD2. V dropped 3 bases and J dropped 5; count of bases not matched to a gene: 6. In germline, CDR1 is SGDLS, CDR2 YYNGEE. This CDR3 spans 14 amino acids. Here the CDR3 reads CASSAGGARETQYF. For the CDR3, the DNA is TGTGCCAGCAGCGCCGGGGGGGCCCGGGAGACCCAGTACTTC.

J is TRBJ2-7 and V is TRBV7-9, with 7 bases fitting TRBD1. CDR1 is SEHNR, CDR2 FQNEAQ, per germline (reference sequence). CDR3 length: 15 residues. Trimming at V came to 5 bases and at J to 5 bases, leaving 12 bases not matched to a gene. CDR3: CASSLEGSQGDEQYF. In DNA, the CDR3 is TGTGCCAGCAGCCTAGAGGGCAGCCAGGGGGACGAGCAGTACTTC. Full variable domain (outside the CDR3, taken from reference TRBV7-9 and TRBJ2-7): DTGVSQNPRHKITKRGQNVTFRCDPISEHNRLYWYRQTLGQGPEFLTYFQNEAQLEKSRLLSDRFSAERPKGSFSTLEIQRTEQGDSAMYLCASSLEGSQGDEQYFGPGTRLTVT.

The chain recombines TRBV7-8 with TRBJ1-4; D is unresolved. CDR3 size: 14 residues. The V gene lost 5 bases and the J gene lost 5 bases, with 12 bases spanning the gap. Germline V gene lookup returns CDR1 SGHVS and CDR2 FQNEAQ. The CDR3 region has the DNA TGTGCCAGCAGCCTTTCTTTACGGAATGAAAAACTGTTTTTT. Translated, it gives CASSLSLRNEKLFF.

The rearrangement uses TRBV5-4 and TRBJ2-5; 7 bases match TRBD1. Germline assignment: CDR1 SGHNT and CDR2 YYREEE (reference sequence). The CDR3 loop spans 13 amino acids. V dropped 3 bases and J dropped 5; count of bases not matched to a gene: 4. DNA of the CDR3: TGTGCCAGCAGCTATGACAGGGCCGAGACCCAGTACTTC. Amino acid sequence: CASSYDRAETQYF.

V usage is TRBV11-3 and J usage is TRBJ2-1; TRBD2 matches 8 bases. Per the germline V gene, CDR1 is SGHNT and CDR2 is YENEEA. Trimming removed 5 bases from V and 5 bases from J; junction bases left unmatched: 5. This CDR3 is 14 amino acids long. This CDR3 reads CASSPGGGDNEQFF. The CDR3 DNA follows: TGTGCCAGCAGCCCCGGGGGGGGTGACAATGAGCAGTTCTTC.

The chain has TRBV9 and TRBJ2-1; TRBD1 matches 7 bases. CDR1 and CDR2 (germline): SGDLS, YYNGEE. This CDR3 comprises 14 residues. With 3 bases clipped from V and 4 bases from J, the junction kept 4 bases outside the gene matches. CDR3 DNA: TGTGCCAGCAGCGCAGGGACAGCATACAATGAGCAGTTCTTC. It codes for CASSAGTAYNEQFF.

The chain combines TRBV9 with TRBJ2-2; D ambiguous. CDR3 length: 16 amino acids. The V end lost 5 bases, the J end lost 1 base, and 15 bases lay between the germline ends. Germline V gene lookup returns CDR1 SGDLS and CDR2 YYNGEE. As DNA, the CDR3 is TGTGCCAGCAGTCCTGGGCCCCGTAGGAACACCGGGGAGCTGTTTTTT. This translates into CASSPGPRRNTGELFF.

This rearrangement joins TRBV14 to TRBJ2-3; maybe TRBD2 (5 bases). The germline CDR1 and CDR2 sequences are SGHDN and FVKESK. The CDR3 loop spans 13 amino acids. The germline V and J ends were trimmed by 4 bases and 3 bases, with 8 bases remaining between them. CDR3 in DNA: TGTGCCAGCAGCCTCGGAGGAACAGATACGCAGTATTTT. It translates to CASSLGGTDTQYF.

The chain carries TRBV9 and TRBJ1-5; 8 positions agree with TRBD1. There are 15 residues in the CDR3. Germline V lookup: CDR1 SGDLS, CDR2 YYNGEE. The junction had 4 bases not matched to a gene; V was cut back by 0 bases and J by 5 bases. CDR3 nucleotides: TGTGCCAGCAGCGTAGCTTTGGGACAGGATCAGCCCCAGCATTTT. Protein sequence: CASSVALGQDQPQHF. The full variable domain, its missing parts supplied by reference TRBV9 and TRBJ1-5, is DSGVTQTPKHLITATGQRVTLRCSPRSGDLSVYWYQQSLDQGLQFLIQYYNGEERAKGNILERFSAQQFPDLHSELNLSSLELGDSALYFCASSVALGQDQPQHFGDGTRLSIL.

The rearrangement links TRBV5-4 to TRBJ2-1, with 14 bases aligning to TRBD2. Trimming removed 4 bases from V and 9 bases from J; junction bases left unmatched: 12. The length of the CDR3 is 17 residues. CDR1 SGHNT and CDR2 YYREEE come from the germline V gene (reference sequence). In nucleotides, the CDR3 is TGTGCCAGCAGCCCAACCACGACTAGCGGGAGGGGTTTTGAGCAGTTCTTC. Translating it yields CASSPTTTSGRGFEQFF.

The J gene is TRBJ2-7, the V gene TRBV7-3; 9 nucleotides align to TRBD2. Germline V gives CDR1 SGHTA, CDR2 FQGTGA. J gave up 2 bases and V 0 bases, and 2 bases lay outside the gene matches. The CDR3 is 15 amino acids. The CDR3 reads CASSLTAGGPYEQYF. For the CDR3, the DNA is TGTGCCAGCAGCTTAACAGCGGGAGGTCCCTACGAGCAGTACTTC.